The clone carrying this T cell receptor (beta chain) appeared once. This specimen belongs to a study of shared T cell receptors in the human thymus. TCRdb's table, derived via immunoSEQ multiplex PCR, lists solely in-frame clones and lacks some. The table records 700,000 or so clones, approximately 85% of them present only once. Germline values: CDR1 SGHKS, CDR2 YYEKEE (reference sequence). The CDR3 loop spans 16 amino acids. With 3 bases removed from V and 0 bases from J, the gap between germline ends came to 16 bases. The same sample was also used in a study of human thymus T cells. Turning to that study: Donation was from healthy Finnish infants who were having corrective surgery that addressed congenital heart defects. Gene usage for V and J segments appeared biased in thymic and blood repertoires. Related research examined unrelated individuals and reported that their thymic repertoires overlapped highly.

The sequence was obtained from a girl in the first two years of life with a congenital heart defect. The chain combines TRBV5-5 with TRBJ2-7, with TRBD1 as a possible D gene (5 bases). Material for sequencing was thymocytes. The CDR3 region is CASSSPRVVGSYEQYF. The CDR3 region has the DNA TGTGCCAGCAGCTCTCCCAGGGTGGTAGGCTCCTACGAGCAGTACTTC.